These 22 T cell receptor beta chains came from one sample sequenced in a study of blood T cell repertoires in COVID-19 (dated by TCRdb to about 2020). The protocol used for the library was the immunoSEQ multiplex PCR assay. TCRdb retrieved this table from immuneACCESS and kept in-frame rearrangements only. Not all clones are present; in checked studies, unresolved V genes account for under half, and no reason is known for the remainder. This sample is represented by more than 70,000 clones; 80% to 85% of them were singletons. The top ten hold less than 40% of the sample. Sequences were obtained from peripheral blood. The receptors stem from a woman aged 70-85 years with acute or convalescent COVID-19.

V is TRBV6-5 and J is TRBJ2-7, with D possibly matching TRBD1 (5 bases). Germline-derived CDR1 and CDR2 are MNHEY and SVGAGI. Trimming removed 11 bases from V and 3 bases from J, with 14 bases in between. This CDR3 has 12 amino acids. In DNA form, the CDR3 reads TGTGCCTCTGGAAAAGGGGACTACGAGCAGTACTTC. The encoded protein is CASGKGDYEQYF.

The rearrangement joins TRBV18 to TRBJ2-1; TRBD2 matches 8 bases. This CDR3 has 15 amino acids. V shed 3 bases, J shed 7 bases, and the junction held 8 bases outside the gene matches. Germline V gives CDR1 KGHSH, CDR2 LQKENI. The CDR3 sequence: CASSPRTSFGNEQFF. CDR3 DNA: TGTGCCAGCTCACCGAGGACTAGCTTCGGGAATGAGCAGTTCTTC.

J is TRBJ2-1 and V is TRBV19; 7 positions match TRBD2. CDR3 length: 13 amino acids. CDR1 LNHDA and CDR2 SQIVND come from the germline V gene (reference sequence). The V gene end was trimmed by 4 bases and the J gene end by 3 bases; junction bases not matched to a gene: 0. This chain's CDR3 is CASSSGSYNEQFF. The CDR3 coding sequence is TGTGCCAGTAGTAGCGGGAGCTACAATGAGCAGTTCTTC.

This chain connects TRBV24-1 to TRBJ1-5; 9 bases align to TRBD1. The V gene end was trimmed by 7 bases and the J gene end by 0 bases; junction bases not matched to a gene: 6. This CDR3 has 16 amino acids. Germline V CDR1 and CDR2: KGHDR, SFDVKD. The CDR3 coding sequence is TGTGCCACCAGCAGGGACAGGGTTGGTAGCAATCAGCCCCAGCATTTT. Its translation: CATSRDRVGSNQPQHF.

The chain employs TRBV9 and TRBJ2-3; 8 bases fit TRBD2. The V segment lost 0 bases and the J segment 4 bases; nucleotides outside the gene matches: 7. Per germline, CDR1 SGDLS and CDR2 YYNGEE. The CDR3 has 16 amino acids. The CDR3 is CASSVVGSGSADTQYF. The CDR3 coding sequence is TGTGCCAGCAGCGTAGTGGGAAGCGGGAGTGCAGATACGCAGTATTTT.

The CDR3 bases are TGCGCCAGCAGCCAACAGGGGGAGGTCTACAATGAGCAGTTCTTC. As protein: CASSQQGEVYNEQFF. The rearrangement links TRBV4-1 to TRBJ2-1, with TRBD1 as a possible D gene (7 bases). Trimming pared 2 bases from V and 3 bases from J, leaving 11 bases between. The germline gives CDR1 MGHRA, CDR2 YSYEKL. The CDR3 covers 15 residues.

This clone has just one count. The chain recombines TRBV20-1 with TRBJ2-7; no clear D gene. V shed 8 bases and J shed 3 bases, with 8 bases lying between them. CDR3 length: 10 residues. The germline CDR1 and CDR2 sequences are DFQATT and SNEGSKA (reference sequence). CDR3 protein: CSSRYYEQYF. For the CDR3, the DNA is TGCAGTTCCCGTTACTACGAGCAGTACTTC.

A single count supports this clone. The V call is TRBV6-1, the J call TRBJ1-3; 7 nucleotides line up with TRBD1. With V trimmed by 3 bases and J by 7 bases, 9 bases remained unmatched. The V gene's germline CDR1 is MNHNS and CDR2 SASEGT. The CDR3 runs 15 residues. This chain's CDR3 is CASSEEGAIWNTIYF. The CDR3, as DNA: TGTGCCAGCAGTGAGGAGGGGGCGATTTGGAACACCATATATTTT.

This chain connects TRBV15 to TRBJ1-4, with 8 bases that match TRBD1. The germline V gene has CDR1 LNHNV and CDR2 YYDKDF (reference sequence). V was pared by 1 base and J by 10 bases, with 17 bases of the junction left unmatched. This CDR3 region has 18 residues. For the CDR3, the DNA is TGTGCCACCAGCAGAGGTCTTGGACAGGGAGGTTCGGGGCCAAAACTGTTTTTT. Its protein is CATSRGLGQGGSGPKLFF.

The genes are TRBV7-8 and TRBJ1-4; D call uncertain. Germline CDR1 reads SGHVS; CDR2 reads FQNEAQ. V gave up 4 bases and J gave up 4 bases, with 7 bases separating them. CDR3 length equals 13 residues. The CDR3 here is CASSSRVNEKLFF. In DNA, the CDR3 is TGTGCCAGCAGCTCCCGGGTTAATGAAAAACTGTTTTTT.

The J gene is TRBJ2-7, the V gene TRBV6-2 or TRBV6-3; D perhaps matches TRBD1 (5 bases). CDR1 and CDR2 (germline): MNHEY, SVGEGT. Trimming left V 2 bases short and J 7 bases short, with 18 bases between. The CDR3 runs to 15 residues. CDR3 in amino acids: CASSYGARPLIEQYF. The CDR3 bases are TGTGCCAGCAGTTACGGGGCTAGACCTTTGATTGAGCAGTACTTC.

The sample holds a few counts of this clone. This chain links TRBV4-1 with TRBJ2-2; 8 nucleotides agree with TRBD1. After removal of 4 bases from V and 3 bases from J, the junction contained 4 bases not matched to a gene. The germline CDR1 and CDR2 sequences are MGHRA and YSYEKL. This CDR3 has 15 amino acids. This chain's CDR3 is CASSRRQGYTGELFF. CDR3 bases: TGCGCCAGCAGCCGCCGACAGGGGTACACCGGGGAGCTGTTTTTT.

This sequence joins TRBV7-8 and TRBJ2-1; D is perhaps TRBD1 (5 bases). The CDR3 runs 15 residues. The V end lost 11 bases, the J end lost 5 bases, and 22 bases lay between the germline ends. Germline V CDR1 and CDR2: SGHVS, FQNEAQ. The CDR3 region is CASRVSPQENNEQFF. CDR3 DNA sequence: TGTGCCTCCCGGGTTAGCCCACAGGAAAACAATGAGCAGTTCTTC.

Only a few counts were recorded for this clone. This chain connects TRBV2 to TRBJ1-5, with a tentative D call TRBD1 (6 bases). Trimming took 6 bases from V and 4 from J, leaving 13 bases between them. Per germline, CDR1 SNHLY and CDR2 FYNNEI. The CDR3 length is 14 residues. CDR3 region: CASRRQVRNQPQHF. The CDR3 bases are TGTGCCAGCAGAAGACAGGTTCGAAATCAGCCCCAGCATTTT.

CDR3 coding DNA: TGTGCCAGTGGGGGCAGGGGTCAGGGTCAGCCCCAGCATTTT. This gives the protein CASGGRGQGQPQHF. The V and J genes are TRBV19 and TRBJ1-5; tentatively, D is TRBD1 (6 bases). Germline values: CDR1 LNHDA, CDR2 SQIVND (reference sequence). V was pared by 8 bases and J by 6 bases, with 17 bases between. This CDR3 contains 14 residues.

This chain joins TRBV5-6 and TRBJ1-6; D uncertain. This CDR3 comprises 12 residues. V lost 2 bases and J 9 bases, leaving 6 bases between the germline ends. Germline-derived CDR1 and CDR2 are SGHDT and YYEEEE. CDR3 amino acids: CASSFKSSPLHF. The CDR3 DNA reads TGTGCCAGCAGCTTTAAGAGTTCACCCCTCCACTTT. The full variable domain, with the rest looked up from reference TRBV5-6 and TRBJ1-6, is DAGVTQSPTHLIKTRGQQVTLRCSPKSGHDTVSWYQQALGQGPQFIFQYYEEEERQRGNFPDRFSGHQFPNYSSELNVNALLLGDSALYLCASSFKSSPLHFGNGTRLTVT.

The chain uses TRBV15 and TRBJ1-2; 10 bases map to TRBD1. This CDR3 spans 17 amino acids. Germline CDR1 LNHNV, CDR2 YYDKDF (reference sequence). V lost 0 bases to trimming and J lost 8 bases; unmatched junction nucleotides: 12. DNA for the CDR3: TGTGCCACCAGCAGAGATCGACCGGACAGGGGGTTGAAGGGCTACACCTTC. Encoded protein: CATSRDRPDRGLKGYTF.

The J gene is TRBJ2-4, the V gene TRBV6-1; possible D gene TRBD2, 5 bases. Germline V lookup: CDR1 MNHNS, CDR2 SASEGT. Trimming left V 3 bases short and J 8 bases short, with 11 bases between. This CDR3 region has 13 residues. CDR3 nucleotide sequence: TGTGCCAGCAGTGACGGGGTTTGGGACATTCAGTACTTC. Its translation is CASSDGVWDIQYF.

The rearrangement joins TRBV5-4 to TRBJ1-4, with D tentatively TRBD1 (5 bases). CDR3 size: 15 residues. The germline V gene encodes CDR1 SGHNT and CDR2 YYREEE (reference sequence). Trimming took off 0 bases at V and 4 bases at J, with 10 bases between the two ends. For the CDR3, the DNA is TGTGCCAGCAGCTTGGCAGGGCGCGTTAATGAAAAACTGTTTTTT. It encodes CASSLAGRVNEKLFF.

The gene calls are TRBV30 and TRBJ1-4; D uncertain. Trimming removed 4 bases at V and 5 bases at J, with 11 bases between. Germline assignment: CDR1 GTSNPN and CDR2 SVGIG (reference sequence). The CDR3 length is 13 residues. The CDR3 region has the DNA TGTGCCTGGAACGGGGATCCGAATGAAAAACTGTTTTTT. Encoded protein: CAWNGDPNEKLFF.

This clone was recorded only once. The rearrangement links TRBV5-6 to TRBJ1-2; D is ambiguous. Germline CDR1 reads SGHDT; CDR2 reads YYEEEE. There are 12 residues in the CDR3. V was pared by 10 bases and J by 7 bases, with 17 bases between. The CDR3 DNA follows: TGTGCCTCGACTTGGTTCAAAGGTGGCTACACCTTC. It is translated as CASTWFKGGYTF.

This CDR3 is CASSEIGDLPNTGELFF. CDR3 sequence (DNA): TGTGCCAGCAGTGAAATTGGAGACTTACCGAACACCGGGGAGCTGTTTTTT. This chain joins TRBV2 and TRBJ2-2; unclear D gene. The CDR3 totals 17 residues. Trimming cost V 2 bases and J 0 bases, with 13 bases left between them. The V gene's germline CDR1 is SNHLY and CDR2 FYNNEI.